Reported below is one TCR beta chain. Using immunoSEQ multiplex PCR, the repertoire was profiled, and TCRdb retains in-frame clones only, with some absent. The sample contains just under 150,000 clones, roughly 84% of which appear only once. Germline V CDR1 and CDR2: MNHEY, SVGAGI. Trimming stripped 7 bases from V and 1 base from J, with 10 bases between. The CDR3 is made up of 13 amino acids. The data originate from a study of blood T cell repertoires in COVID-19. In the study overall: Nucleic acid was either cDNA or gDNA, and it came from T cells, B-cell-depleted T cells, or PBMCs.

The source of this sequence is a human donor in a cohort sampled during active COVID-19. Specimen: peripheral blood. The V call is TRBV6-5, the J call TRBJ1-1, with no clear D. This chain's CDR3 is CASIEGGNTEAFF. The CDR3 DNA is TGTGCCAGCATCGAGGGCGGGAACACTGAAGCTTTCTTT.